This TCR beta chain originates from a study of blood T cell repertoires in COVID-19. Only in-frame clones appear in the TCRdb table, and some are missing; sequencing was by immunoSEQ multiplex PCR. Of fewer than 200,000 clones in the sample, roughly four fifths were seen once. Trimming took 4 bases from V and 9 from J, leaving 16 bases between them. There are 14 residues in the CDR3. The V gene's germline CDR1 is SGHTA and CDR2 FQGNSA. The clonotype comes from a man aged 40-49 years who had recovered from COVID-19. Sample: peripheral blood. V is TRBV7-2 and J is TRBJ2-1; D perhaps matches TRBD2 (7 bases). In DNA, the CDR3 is TGTGCCAGCAGCTCCCTGGGGGAGGGGGGTGAGCAGTTCTTC. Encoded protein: CASSSLGEGGEQFF.